The clone carrying this T cell receptor beta chain was recorded a few times. Its specificity is not known. The trim removed 2 bases at V and 2 bases at J, leaving 2 bases unmatched. This CDR3 comprises 15 residues. Per the germline V gene, CDR1 is MNHEY and CDR2 is SVGAGI. The entry originates in a study of blood T cells in healthy people across ages. Through a sample-barcoded 5' primer and a J-beta primer mix, a second PCR was run for about 7 to 12 cycles. CDR3-containing paired-end reads numbering at least 2.5 million came from each sample. TCRdb recomputed calls from the 5' RACE reads with MiXCR, one row per CDR3 protein. The data show about 600,000 distinct CDR3 sequences, 45% to 55% seen once. Donors each provided around 9 milliliters of peripheral blood. General study results and limits: With age, beta diversity per million T cells declined roughly linearly, significantly by 35 to 40. There were more naive CD4+ cells and higher diversity in long-lived donors than in aged donors.

The source is a man aged 80 or over in good health. Sequencing was performed on blood. The V gene is TRBV6-5, the J gene TRBJ2-7; 11 bases are a match to TRBD2. In nucleotides, the CDR3 is TGTGCCAGCAGTTACGGGACTAGCGGAACCTACGAGCAGTACTTC. Translated: CASSYGTSGTYEQYF.